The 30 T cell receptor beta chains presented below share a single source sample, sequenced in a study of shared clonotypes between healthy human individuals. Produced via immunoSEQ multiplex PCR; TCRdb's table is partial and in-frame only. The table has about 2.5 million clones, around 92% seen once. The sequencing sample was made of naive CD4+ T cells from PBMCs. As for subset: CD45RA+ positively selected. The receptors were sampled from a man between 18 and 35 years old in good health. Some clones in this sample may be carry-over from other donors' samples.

CDR3 in DNA: TGTGCCAGCAGCTTGCGTGATGCCGGGGCCAACGTCCTGACTTTC. Translation gives CASSLRDAGANVLTF. The chain employs TRBV5-4 and TRBJ2-6; D gene ambiguous. Germline V gene data show CDR1 as SGHNT and CDR2 as YYREEE (reference sequence). Trimming removed 1 base from V and 4 bases from J, with 9 bases in between. The CDR3 covers 15 residues.

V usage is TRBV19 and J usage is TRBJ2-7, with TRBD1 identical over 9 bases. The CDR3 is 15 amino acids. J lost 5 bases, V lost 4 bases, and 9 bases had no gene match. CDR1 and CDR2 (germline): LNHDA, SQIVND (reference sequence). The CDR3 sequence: CASSTPGTGSDEQYF. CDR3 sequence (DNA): TGTGCCAGTAGTACCCCTGGGACAGGGTCCGACGAGCAGTACTTC.

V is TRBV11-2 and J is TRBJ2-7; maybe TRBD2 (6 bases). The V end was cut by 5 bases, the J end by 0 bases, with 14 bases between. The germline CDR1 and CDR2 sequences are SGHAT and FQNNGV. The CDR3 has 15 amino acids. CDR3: CASSRTKSNSYEQYF. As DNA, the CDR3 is TGTGCCAGCAGCAGGACTAAATCAAACTCCTACGAGCAGTACTTC.

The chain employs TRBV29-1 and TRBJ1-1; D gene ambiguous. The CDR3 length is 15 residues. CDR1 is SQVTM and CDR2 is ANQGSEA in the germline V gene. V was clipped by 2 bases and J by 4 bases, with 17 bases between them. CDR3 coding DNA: TGCAGCGTTGAACCCTCGAGAGGGTGGGCCACTGAAGCTTTCTTT. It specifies CSVEPSRGWATEAFF.

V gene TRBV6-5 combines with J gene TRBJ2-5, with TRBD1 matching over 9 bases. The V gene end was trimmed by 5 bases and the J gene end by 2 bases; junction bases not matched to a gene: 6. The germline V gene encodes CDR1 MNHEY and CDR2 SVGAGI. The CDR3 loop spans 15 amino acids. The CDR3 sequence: CASSAGQGYQETQYF. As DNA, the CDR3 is TGTGCCAGCAGTGCCGGACAGGGGTATCAAGAGACCCAGTACTTC.

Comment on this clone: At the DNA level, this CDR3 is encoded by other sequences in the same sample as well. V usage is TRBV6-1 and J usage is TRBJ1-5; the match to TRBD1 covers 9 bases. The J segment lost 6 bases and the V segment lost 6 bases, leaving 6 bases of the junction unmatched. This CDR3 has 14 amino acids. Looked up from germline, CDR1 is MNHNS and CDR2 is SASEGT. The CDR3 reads CASSRTGGGQPQHF. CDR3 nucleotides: TGTGCCAGCAGCAGAACAGGGGGCGGTCAGCCCCAGCATTTT.

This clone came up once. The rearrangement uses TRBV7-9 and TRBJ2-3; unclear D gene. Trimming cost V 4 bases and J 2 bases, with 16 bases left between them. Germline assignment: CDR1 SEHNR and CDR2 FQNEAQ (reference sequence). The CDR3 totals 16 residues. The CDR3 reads CASSSKLSVYTDTQYF. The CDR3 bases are TGTGCCAGCAGCTCTAAGTTGTCTGTATACACAGATACGCAGTATTTT.

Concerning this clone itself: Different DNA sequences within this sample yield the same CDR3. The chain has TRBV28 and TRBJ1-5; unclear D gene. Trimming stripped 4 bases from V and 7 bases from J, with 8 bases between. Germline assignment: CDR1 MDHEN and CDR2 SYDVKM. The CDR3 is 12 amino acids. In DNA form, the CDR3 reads TGTGCCAGCAGTTCAACCGGGCAGCCCCAGCATTTT. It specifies CASSSTGQPQHF.

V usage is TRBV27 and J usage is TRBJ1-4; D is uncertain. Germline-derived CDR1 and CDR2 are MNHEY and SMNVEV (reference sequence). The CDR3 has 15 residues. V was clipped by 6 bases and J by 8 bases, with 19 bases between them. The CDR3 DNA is TGTGCCAGCAGCCCTGTCATATCGGGGAACGAAAAACTGTTTTTT. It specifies CASSPVISGNEKLFF.

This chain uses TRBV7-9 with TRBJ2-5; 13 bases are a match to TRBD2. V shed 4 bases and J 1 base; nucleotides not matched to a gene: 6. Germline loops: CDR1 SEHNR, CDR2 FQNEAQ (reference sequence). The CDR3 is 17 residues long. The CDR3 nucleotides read TGTGCCAGCAGCTCGCCGGGACTAGCGGGGAGCCAAGAGACCCAGTACTTC. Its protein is CASSSPGLAGSQETQYF.

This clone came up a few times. DNA of the CDR3: TGTGCCAGCAGTATCCGAAGACAGAGCACTGAAGCTTTCTTT. This translates into CASSIRRQSTEAFF. The rearrangement links TRBV6-5 to TRBJ1-1; weak D call: TRBD1 (5 bases). Per germline, CDR1 MNHEY and CDR2 SVGAGI. The CDR3 totals 14 residues. V was shortened by 5 bases and J by 4 bases, with 14 bases between the two germline ends.

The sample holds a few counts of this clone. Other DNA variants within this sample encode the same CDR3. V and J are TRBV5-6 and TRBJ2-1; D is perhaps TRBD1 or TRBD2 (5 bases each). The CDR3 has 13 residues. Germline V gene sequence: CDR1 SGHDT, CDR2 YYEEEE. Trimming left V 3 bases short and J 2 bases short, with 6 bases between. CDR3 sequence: CASSSGPYNEQFF. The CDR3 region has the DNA TGTGCCAGCAGCTCGGGACCCTACAATGAGCAGTTCTTC.

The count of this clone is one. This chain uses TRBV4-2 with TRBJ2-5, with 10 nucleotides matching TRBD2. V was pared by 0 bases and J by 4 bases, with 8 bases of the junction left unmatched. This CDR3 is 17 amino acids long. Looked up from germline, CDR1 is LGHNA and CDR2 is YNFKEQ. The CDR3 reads CASSQDGASGSIETQYF. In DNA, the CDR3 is TGTGCCAGCAGCCAAGATGGCGCTAGCGGGAGTATAGAGACCCAGTACTTC.

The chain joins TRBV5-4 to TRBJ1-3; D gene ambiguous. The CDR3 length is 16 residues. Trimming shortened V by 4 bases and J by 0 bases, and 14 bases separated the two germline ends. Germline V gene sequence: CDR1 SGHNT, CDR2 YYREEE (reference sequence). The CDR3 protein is CASSPSRRDSGNTIYF. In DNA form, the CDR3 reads TGTGCCAGCAGCCCCAGTCGAAGGGACTCTGGAAACACCATATATTTT.

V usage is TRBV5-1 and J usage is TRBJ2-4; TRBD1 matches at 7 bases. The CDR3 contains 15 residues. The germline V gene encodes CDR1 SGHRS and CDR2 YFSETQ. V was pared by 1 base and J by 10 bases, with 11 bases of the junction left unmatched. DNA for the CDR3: TGCGCCAGCAGCTTGATGGGACAGAAGGGCGTAATTCAGTACTTC. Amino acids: CASSLMGQKGVIQYF.

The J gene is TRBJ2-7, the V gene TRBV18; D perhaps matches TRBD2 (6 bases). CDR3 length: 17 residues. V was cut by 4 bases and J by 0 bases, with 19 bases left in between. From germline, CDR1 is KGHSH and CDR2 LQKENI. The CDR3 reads CASSLNPGLKSSYEQYF. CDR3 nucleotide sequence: TGTGCCAGCTCACTGAACCCGGGACTGAAAAGCTCCTACGAGCAGTACTTC.

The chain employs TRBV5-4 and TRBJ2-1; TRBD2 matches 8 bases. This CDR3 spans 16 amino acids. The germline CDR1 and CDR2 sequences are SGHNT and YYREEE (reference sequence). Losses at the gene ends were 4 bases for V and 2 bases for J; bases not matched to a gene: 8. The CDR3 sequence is CASSTGTRETYNEQFF. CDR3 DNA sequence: TGTGCCAGCAGCACCGGGACTAGGGAGACCTACAATGAGCAGTTCTTC.

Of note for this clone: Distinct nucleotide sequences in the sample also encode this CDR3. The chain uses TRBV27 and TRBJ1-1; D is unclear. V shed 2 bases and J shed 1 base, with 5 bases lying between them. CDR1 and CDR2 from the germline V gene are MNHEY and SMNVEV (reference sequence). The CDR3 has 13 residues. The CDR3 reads CASSLRPNTEAFF. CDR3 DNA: TGTGCCAGCAGTTTAAGGCCGAACACTGAAGCTTTCTTT.

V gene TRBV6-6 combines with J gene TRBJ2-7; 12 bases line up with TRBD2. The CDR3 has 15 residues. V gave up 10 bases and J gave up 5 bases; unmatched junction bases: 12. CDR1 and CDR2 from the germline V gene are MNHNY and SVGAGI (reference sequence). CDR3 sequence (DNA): TGTGCCACGCGGGGGTCTAGCGGGAGGGGTGACGAGCAGTACTTC. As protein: CATRGSSGRGDEQYF.

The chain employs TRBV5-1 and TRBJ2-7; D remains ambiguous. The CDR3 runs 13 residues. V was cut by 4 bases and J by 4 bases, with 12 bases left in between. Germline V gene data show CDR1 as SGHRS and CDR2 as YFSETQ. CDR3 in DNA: TGCGCCAGCAGCCGAGAGATCAGTTACGAGCAGTACTTC. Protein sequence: CASSREISYEQYF.

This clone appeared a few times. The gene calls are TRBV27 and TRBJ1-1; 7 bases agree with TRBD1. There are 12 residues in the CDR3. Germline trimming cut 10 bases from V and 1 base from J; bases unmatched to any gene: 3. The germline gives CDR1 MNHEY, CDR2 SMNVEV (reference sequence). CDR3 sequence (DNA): TGTGCCAAACAGGGGCGGAACACTGAAGCTTTCTTT. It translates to CAKQGRNTEAFF.

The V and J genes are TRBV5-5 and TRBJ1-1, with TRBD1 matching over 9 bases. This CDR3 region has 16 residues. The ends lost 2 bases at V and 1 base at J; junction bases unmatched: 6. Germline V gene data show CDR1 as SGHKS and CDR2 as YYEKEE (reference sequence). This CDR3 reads CASSFQPGQGNTEAFF. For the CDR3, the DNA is TGTGCCAGCAGCTTCCAACCGGGACAGGGGAACACTGAAGCTTTCTTT.

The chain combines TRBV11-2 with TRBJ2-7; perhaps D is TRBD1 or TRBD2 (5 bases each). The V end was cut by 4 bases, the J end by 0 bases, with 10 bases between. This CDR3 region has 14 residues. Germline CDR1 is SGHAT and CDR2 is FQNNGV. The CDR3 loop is CASSSGRNSYEQYF. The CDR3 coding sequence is TGTGCCAGCAGCTCGGGACGGAACTCCTACGAGCAGTACTTC.

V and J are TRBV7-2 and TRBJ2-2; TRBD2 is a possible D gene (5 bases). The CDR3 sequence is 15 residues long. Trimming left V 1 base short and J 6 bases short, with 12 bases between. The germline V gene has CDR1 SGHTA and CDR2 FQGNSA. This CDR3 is CASSLVLVMAGELFF. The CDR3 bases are TGTGCCAGCAGCTTAGTACTAGTCATGGCCGGGGAGCTGTTTTTT.

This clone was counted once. In DNA, the CDR3 is TGTGCCAGCAGTGAATATAAGGCAGGGAGCTCTGGAAACACCATATATTTT. This codes for CASSEYKAGSSGNTIYF. The V gene is TRBV25-1, the J gene TRBJ1-3, with a tentative D call TRBD1 (5 bases). CDR1 and CDR2 (germline): MGHDK, SYGVNS. V lost 0 bases to trimming and J lost 0 bases, with 12 bases between them. This CDR3 comprises 17 residues.

The CDR3, as DNA: TGTGCCATCAGTGAGTCATCACCTGGTGGGGGGCCCCAGCATTTT. Its translation is CAISESSPGGGPQHF. The V and J genes are TRBV10-3 and TRBJ1-5; D possibly corresponds to TRBD1 (5 bases). Trimming removed 0 bases from V and 9 bases from J, with 15 bases in between. Germline CDR1 ENHRY, CDR2 SYGVKD. The CDR3 totals 15 residues.

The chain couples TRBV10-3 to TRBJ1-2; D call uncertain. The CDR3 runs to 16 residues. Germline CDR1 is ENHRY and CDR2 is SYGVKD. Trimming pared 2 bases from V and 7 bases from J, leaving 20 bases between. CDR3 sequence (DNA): TGTGCCATCAGTGAGCGGTATGGGAATTCGGCAAGTGGCTACACCTTC. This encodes CAISERYGNSASGYTF.

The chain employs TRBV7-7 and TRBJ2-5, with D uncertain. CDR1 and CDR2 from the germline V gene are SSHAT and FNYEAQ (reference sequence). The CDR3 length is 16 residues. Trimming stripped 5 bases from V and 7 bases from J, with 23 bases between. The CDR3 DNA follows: TGTGCCAGCAGCCTTTCTGACGTTACTCCCTTCGGGACCCAGTACTTC. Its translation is CASSLSDVTPFGTQYF.

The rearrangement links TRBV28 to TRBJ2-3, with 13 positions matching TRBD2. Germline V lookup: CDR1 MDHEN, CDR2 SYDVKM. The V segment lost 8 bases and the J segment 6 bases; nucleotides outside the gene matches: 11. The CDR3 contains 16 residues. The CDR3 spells CASGIGLAGVGDTQYF. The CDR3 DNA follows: TGTGCCAGCGGGATAGGACTAGCGGGAGTGGGTGATACGCAGTATTTT.

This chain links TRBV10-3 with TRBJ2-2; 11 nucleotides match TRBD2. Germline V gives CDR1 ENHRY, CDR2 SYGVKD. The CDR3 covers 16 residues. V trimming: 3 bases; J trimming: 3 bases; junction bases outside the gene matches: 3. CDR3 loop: CAISDLLAGDTGELFF. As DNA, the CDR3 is TGTGCCATCAGTGATCTACTAGCGGGAGACACCGGGGAGCTGTTTTTT.